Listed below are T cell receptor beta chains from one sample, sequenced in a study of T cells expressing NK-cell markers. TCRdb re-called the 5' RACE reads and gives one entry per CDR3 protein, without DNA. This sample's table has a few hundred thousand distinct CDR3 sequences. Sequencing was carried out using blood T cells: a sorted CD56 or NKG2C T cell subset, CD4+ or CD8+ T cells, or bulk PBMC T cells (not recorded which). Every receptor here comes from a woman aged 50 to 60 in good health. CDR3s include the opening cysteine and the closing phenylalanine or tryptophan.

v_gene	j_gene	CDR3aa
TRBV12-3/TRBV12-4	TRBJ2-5	CASAWGLAGETQYF
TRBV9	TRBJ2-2	CASTYSSGSYTGELFF
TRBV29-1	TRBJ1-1	CSVTRRPGGNTEAFF
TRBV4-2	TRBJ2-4	CASSPSPQGAKNIQYF
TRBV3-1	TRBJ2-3	CASSQVGSVTDTQYF
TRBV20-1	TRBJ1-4	CSAGAGANEKLFF
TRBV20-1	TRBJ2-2	CSARVSGAENTGELFF
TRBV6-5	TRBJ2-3	CASTDRSTDTQYF
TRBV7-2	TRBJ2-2	CASSSTRWLAGELFF
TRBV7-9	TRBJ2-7	CAAGLDSYEQYF
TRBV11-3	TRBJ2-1	CASSLDSGRGGRNEQFF
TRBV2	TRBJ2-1	CASGLPGGYNEQFF
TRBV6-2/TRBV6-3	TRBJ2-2	CASSALNGANTGELFF
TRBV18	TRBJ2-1	CASSPGQVYNEQFF
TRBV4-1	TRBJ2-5	CASSPRRAGITLDQETQYF
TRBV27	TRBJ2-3	CASSVDRVGADTQYF
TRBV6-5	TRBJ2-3	CASSYSGSMADTQYF
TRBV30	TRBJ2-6	CAWTSGKIPGANVLTF
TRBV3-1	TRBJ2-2	CASSQGSLAGDTGELFF
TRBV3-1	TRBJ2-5	CASSHPASGKETQYF
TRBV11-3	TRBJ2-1	CASSLMTSGRRDEQFF
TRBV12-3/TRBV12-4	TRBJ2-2	CASSLAGVFGGELFF
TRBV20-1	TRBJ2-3	CSAREEGLVVNTQYF